This record covers a single TCR beta chain. This sample stems from a study of blood T cell repertoires in COVID-19. Germline CDR1 reads LNHDA; CDR2 reads SQIVND (reference sequence). The CDR3 is made up of 14 amino acids. V was trimmed by 3 bases and J by 7 bases, leaving 13 bases between them. Authors' processing steps: Amplified reference gene primers provided the basis for estimating nucleated cell counts. Sequenced by immunoSEQ multiplex PCR; TCRdb stores in-frame clones only, minus some. V and J calls and clone size are those listed in that table; D and trimming were worked out from the DNA. In the table there are 200,000 to 250,000 clones, less than 90% of which are singletons.

The source of this sequence is a woman of 80 years or more with active or convalescent COVID-19. V is TRBV19 and J is TRBJ2-1; a weak D match, TRBD2 (6 bases). Material for sequencing was peripheral blood. The CDR3 spells CASSMTAGYNEQFF. The CDR3 region has the DNA TGTGCCAGTAGTATGACCGCGGGATATAATGAGCAGTTCTTC.